This T cell receptor beta chain was obtained from a study of control samples from healthy donors and cancer patients. Only in-frame clones appear in the TCRdb table, and some are missing; sequencing was by immunoSEQ multiplex PCR. The sample lists around 13,000 clones, about 92% seen once, with 13% to 15% in the top ten. The TCR sequence derives from a man older than 75 with lung cancer. The source material was PBMCs.

CDR3 sequence reads: CASSYFSMNTEAFF. The CDR3 nucleotides are TGTGCCAGCAGTTACTTCAGTATGAACACTGAAGCTTTCTTT. This sequence joins TRBV6-6 and TRBJ1-1; no firm D call. The CDR3 loop spans 14 amino acids. Between the trimmed V and J ends, which lost 1 base and 0 bases, there was a span of 6 bases. Germline CDR1 MNHNY, CDR2 SVGAGI (reference sequence).